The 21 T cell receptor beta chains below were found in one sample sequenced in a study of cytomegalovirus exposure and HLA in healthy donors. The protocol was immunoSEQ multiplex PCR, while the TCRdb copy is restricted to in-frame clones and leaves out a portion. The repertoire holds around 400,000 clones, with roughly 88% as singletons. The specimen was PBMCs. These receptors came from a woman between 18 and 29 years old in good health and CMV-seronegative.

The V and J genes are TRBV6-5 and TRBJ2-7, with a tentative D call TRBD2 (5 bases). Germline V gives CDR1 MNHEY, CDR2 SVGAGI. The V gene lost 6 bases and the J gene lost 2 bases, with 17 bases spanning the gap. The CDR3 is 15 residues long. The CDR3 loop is CASRGHGQTTYEQYF. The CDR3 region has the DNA TGTGCCAGCAGAGGGCATGGGCAGACTACCTACGAGCAGTACTTC.

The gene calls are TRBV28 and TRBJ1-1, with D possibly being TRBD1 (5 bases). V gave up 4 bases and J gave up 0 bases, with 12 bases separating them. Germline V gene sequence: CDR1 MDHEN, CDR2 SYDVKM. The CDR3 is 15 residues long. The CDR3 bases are TGTGCCAGCAGTTCCACGGGACTCCTGAACACTGAAGCTTTCTTT. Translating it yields CASSSTGLLNTEAFF.

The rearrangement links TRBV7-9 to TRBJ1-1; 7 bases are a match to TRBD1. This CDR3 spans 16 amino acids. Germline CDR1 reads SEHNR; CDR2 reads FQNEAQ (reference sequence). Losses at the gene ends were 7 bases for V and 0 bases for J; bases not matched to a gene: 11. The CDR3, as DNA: TGTGCCAGCAACCCCGCGGGACAGCCCTTGAACACTGAAGCTTTCTTT. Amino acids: CASNPAGQPLNTEAFF.

The CDR3 coding sequence is TGTGCCAGCAGTTTCCGGGACAGGGGTTCACCCCTCCACTTT. It translates to CASSFRDRGSPLHF. This sequence joins TRBV28 and TRBJ1-6, with 10 bases matching TRBD1. The CDR3 has 14 amino acids. Germline V gene data show CDR1 as MDHEN and CDR2 as SYDVKM. V was pared by 3 bases and J by 9 bases, with 2 bases of the junction left unmatched.

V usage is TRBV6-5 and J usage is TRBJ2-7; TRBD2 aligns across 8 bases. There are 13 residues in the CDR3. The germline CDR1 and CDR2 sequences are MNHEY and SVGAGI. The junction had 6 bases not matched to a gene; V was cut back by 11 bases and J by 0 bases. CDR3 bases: TGTGCCGGGGCGAGCGGGGGCTCCTACGAGCAGTACTTC. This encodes CAGASGGSYEQYF.

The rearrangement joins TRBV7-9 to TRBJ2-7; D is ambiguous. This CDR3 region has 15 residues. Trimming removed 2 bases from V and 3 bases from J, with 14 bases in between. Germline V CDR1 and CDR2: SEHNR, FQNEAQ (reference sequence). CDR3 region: CASSLQATALYEQYF. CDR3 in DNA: TGTGCCAGCAGCTTACAGGCTACTGCGCTCTACGAGCAGTACTTC.

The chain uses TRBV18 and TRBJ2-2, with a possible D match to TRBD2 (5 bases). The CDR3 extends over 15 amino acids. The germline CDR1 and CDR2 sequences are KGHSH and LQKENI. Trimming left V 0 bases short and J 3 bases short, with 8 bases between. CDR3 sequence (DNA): TGTGCCAGCTCACCACCGAGGGCCCACACCGGGGAGCTGTTTTTT. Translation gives CASSPPRAHTGELFF.

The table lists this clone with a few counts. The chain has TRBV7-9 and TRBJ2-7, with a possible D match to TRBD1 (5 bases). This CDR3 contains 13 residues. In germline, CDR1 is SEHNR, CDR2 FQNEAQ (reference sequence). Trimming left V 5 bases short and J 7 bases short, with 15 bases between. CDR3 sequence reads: CASSPTDKPEQYF. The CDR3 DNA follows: TGTGCCAGCAGCCCGACAGACAAACCAGAGCAGTACTTC.

CDR3 DNA sequence: TGTGCCAGCAGGGTTAGCGGGGGGTTCTGGGACGAGCAGTACTTC. It is translated as CASRVSGGFWDEQYF. V gene TRBV25-1 combines with J gene TRBJ2-7, with 10 bases identical to TRBD2. Unmatched junction bases numbered 10, after V lost 6 bases and J lost 5 bases. The germline V gene has CDR1 MGHDK and CDR2 SYGVNS. This CDR3 is built from 15 residues.

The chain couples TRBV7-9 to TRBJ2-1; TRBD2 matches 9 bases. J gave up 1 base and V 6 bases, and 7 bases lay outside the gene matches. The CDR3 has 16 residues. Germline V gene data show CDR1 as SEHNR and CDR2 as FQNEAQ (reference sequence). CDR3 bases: TGTGCCAGCAGTGTAAAGACTAGCGGTTCCTACAATGAGCAGTTCTTC. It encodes CASSVKTSGSYNEQFF.

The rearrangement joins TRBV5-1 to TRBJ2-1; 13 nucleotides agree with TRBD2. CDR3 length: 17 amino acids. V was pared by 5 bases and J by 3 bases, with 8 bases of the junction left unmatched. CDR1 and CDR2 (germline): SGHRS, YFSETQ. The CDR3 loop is CASSPGLAGTNYNEQFF. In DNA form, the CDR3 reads TGCGCCAGCAGTCCGGGACTAGCGGGAACTAACTACAATGAGCAGTTCTTC.

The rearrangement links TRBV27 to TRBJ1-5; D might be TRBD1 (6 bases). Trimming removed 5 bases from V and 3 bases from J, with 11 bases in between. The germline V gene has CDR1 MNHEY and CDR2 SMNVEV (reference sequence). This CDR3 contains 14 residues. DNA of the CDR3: TGTGCCAGCAGTCTAAGGGACACCAATCAGCCCCAGCATTTT. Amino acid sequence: CASSLRDTNQPQHF.

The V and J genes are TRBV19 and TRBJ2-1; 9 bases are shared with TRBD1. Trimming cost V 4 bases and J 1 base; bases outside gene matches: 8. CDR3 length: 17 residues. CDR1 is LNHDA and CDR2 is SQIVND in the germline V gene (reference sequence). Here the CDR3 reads CASSTDRGSSSYNEQFF. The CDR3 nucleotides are TGTGCCAGTAGTACGGACAGGGGTTCATCATCCTACAATGAGCAGTTCTTC.

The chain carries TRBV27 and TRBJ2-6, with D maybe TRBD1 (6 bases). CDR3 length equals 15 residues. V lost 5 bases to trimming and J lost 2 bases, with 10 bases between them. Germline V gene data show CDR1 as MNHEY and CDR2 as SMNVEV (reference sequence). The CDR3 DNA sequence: TGTGCCAGCAGTCTACAGGGTCCTGGGGCCAACGTCCTGACTTTC. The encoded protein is CASSLQGPGANVLTF. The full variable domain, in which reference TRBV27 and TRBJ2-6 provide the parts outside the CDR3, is EAQVTQNPRYLITVTGKKLTVTCSQNMNHEYMSWYRQDPGLGLRQIYYSMNVEVTDKGDVPEGYKVSRKEKRNFPLILESPSPNQTSLYFCASSLQGPGANVLTFGAGSRLTVL.

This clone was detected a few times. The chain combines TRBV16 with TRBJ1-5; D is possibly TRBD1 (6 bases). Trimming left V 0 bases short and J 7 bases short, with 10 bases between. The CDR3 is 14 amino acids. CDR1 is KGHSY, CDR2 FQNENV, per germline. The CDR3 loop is CASSQSRGGQPQHF. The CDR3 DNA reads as TGTGCCAGCAGCCAATCGCGGGGGGGCCAGCCCCAGCATTTT. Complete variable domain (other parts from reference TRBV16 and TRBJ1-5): GEEVAQTPKHLVRGEGQKAKLYCAPIKGHSYVFWYQQVLKNEFKFLISFQNENVFDETGMPKERFSAKCLPNSPCSLEIQATKLEDSAVYFCASSQSRGGQPQHFGDGTRLSIL.

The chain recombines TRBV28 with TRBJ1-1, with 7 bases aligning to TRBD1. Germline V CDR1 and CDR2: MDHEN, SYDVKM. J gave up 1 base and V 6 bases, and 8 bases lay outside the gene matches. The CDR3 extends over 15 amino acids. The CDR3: CASRTGWVANTEAFF. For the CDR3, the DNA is TGTGCCAGCAGGACAGGGTGGGTCGCGAACACTGAAGCTTTCTTT.

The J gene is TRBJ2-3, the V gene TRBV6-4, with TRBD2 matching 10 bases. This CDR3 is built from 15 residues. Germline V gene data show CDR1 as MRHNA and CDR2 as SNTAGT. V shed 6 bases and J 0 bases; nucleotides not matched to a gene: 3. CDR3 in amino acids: CASSWTSGSTDTQYF. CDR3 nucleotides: TGTGCCAGCAGCTGGACTAGCGGAAGCACAGATACGCAGTATTTT.

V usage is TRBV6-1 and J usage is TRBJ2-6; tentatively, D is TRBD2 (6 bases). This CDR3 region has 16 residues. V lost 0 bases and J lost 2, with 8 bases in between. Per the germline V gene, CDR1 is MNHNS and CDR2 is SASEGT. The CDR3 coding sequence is TGTGCCAGCAGTGAAGCCCGGAGGGCTGGGGCCAACGTCCTGACTTTC. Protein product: CASSEARRAGANVLTF.

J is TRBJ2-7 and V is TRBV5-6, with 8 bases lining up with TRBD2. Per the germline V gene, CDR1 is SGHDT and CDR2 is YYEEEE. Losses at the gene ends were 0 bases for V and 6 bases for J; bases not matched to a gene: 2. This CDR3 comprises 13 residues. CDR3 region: CASSLVRGGEQYF. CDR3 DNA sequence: TGTGCCAGCAGCTTGGTTCGGGGGGGCGAGCAGTACTTC.

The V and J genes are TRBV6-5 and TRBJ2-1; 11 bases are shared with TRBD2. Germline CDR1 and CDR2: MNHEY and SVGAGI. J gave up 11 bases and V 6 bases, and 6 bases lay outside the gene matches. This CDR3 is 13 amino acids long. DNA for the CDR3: TGTGCCAGCAGAATTGGGACTAGCGGCCAGCAGTTCTTC. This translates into CASRIGTSGQQFF.

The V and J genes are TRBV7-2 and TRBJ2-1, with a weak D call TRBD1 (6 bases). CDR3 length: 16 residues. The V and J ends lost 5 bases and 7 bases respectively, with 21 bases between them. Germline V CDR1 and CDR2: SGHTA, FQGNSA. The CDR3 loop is CASSTPGRKGVNEQFF. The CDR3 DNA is TGTGCCAGCAGCACCCCGGGACGGAAGGGGGTTAATGAGCAGTTCTTC.